These T cell receptor beta chains were read from a single sample in a study of B cell selection in AIRE deficiency. Clones were read by immunoSEQ multiplex PCR, and TCRdb kept only the in-frame ones, dropping some. The top ten clones hold 2% of a sample with about 21,000 clones, 94% of them seen once. Sequenced input: Tregs sorted from PBMCs. The receptors originated from a human donor with AIRE deficiency. CDR3s include the opening cysteine and the closing phenylalanine or tryptophan. A D gene is named only where the DNA matches it firmly.

cdr3_length: 13
j_call: TRBJ1-5
d_call: NA
v_call: TRBV11-2
cdr3_nt: TGTGCCAGCAGCTTAGACGGCAATCAGCCCCAGCATTTT
cdr3_aa: CASSLDGNQPQHF

cdr3_length: 16
j_call: TRBJ1-5
d_call: NA
v_call: TRBV28
cdr3_nt: TGTGCCAGCAGTTTATCGGGTGGGGGGAGCAATCAGCCCCAGCATTTT
cdr3_aa: CASSLSGGGSNQPQHF

cdr3_length: 12
j_call: TRBJ2-3
d_call: TRBD2
v_call: TRBV28
cdr3_nt: TGTGCCAGCAGTTGGGGCGGGAGAGCCCTGTATTTT
cdr3_aa: CASSWGGRALYF

cdr3_length: 13
j_call: TRBJ2-1
d_call: NA
v_call: TRBV7-3
cdr3_nt: TGTGCCAGCAGCTTGTCCGTAGCCAATGAGCAGTTCTTC
cdr3_aa: CASSLSVANEQFF

cdr3_length: 12
j_call: TRBJ1-1
d_call: NA
v_call: TRBV7-9
cdr3_nt: TGTGCCAGCAGCCCGGATGTCACTGAAGCTTTCTTT
cdr3_aa: CASSPDVTEAFF

cdr3_length: 15
j_call: TRBJ2-2
d_call: NA
v_call: TRBV10-1
cdr3_nt: TGCGCCAGCAGTGACCCGGGACGGGCTCCCGGGGAGCTGTTTTTT
cdr3_aa: CASSDPGRAPGELFF

cdr3_length: 15
j_call: TRBJ2-3
d_call: TRBD2
v_call: TRBV6-5
cdr3_nt: TGTGCCAGCAGCCGCGGACTAGCGGGGACAGATACGCAGTATTTT
cdr3_aa: CASSRGLAGTDTQYF

cdr3_length: 14
j_call: TRBJ2-2
d_call: NA
v_call: TRBV9
cdr3_nt: TGTGCCAGCAGCGTAGGATCGGGATGGGGGGAGCTGTTTTTT
cdr3_aa: CASSVGSGWGELFF

cdr3_length: 15
j_call: TRBJ2-2
d_call: NA
v_call: TRBV30
cdr3_nt: TGTGCCTGGAGTGGATGGGCGGTAAACACCGGGGAGCTGTTTTTT
cdr3_aa: CAWSGWAVNTGELFF

cdr3_length: 18
j_call: TRBJ2-1
d_call: NA
v_call: TRBV5-1
cdr3_nt: TGCGCCAGCAGCTTGGCCAATGTGACGGGAGTGGCGGACAATGAGCAGTTCTTC
cdr3_aa: CASSLANVTGVADNEQFF

cdr3_length: 14
j_call: TRBJ2-7
d_call: TRBD1
v_call: TRBV6-4
cdr3_nt: TGTGCCAGCAGTGACAGGGACAGGGGTTACGAGCAGTACTTC
cdr3_aa: CASSDRDRGYEQYF

cdr3_length: 11
j_call: TRBJ1-1
d_call: NA
v_call: TRBV20-1
cdr3_nt: TGCAGTGCTAGAGTAAATCAAGTGCCATTCTTT
cdr3_aa: CSARVNQVPFF

cdr3_length: 12
j_call: TRBJ2-1
d_call: NA
v_call: TRBV7-9
cdr3_nt: TGTGCCAGCAGCCCGACTCTTTGGACGCAGTTCTTC
cdr3_aa: CASSPTLWTQFF

cdr3_length: 16
j_call: TRBJ2-1
d_call: TRBD2
v_call: TRBV15
cdr3_nt: TGTGCCACCAGCAGAGGTCCTAGCGGTACCTACAATGAGCAGTTCTTC
cdr3_aa: CATSRGPSGTYNEQFF